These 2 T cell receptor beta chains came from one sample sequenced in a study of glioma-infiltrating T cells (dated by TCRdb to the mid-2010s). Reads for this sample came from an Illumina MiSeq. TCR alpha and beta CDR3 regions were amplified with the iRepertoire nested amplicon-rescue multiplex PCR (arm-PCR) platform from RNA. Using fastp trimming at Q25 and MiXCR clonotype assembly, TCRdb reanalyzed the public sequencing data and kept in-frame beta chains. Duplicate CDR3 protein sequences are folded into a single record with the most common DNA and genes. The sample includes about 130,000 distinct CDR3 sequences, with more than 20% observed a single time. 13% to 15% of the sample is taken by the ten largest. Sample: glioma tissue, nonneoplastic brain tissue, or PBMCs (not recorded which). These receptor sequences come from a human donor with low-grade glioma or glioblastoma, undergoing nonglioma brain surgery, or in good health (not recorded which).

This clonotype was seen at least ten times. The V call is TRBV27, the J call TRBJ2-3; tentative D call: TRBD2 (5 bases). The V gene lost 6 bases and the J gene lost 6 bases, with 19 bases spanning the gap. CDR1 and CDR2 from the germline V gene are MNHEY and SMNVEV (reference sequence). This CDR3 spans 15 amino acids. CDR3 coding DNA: TGTGCCAGCAGCCCTGGAGCGGCCCGATCGGATACGCAGTATTTT. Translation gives CASSPGAARSDTQYF.

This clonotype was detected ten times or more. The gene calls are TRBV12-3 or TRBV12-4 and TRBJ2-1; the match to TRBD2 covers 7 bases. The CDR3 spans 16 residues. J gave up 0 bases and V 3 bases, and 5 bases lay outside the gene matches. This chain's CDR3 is CASSFWSGGSYNEQFF. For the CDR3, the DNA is TGTGCCAGCAGTTTTTGGTCGGGAGGCTCCTACAATGAGCAGTTCTTC.